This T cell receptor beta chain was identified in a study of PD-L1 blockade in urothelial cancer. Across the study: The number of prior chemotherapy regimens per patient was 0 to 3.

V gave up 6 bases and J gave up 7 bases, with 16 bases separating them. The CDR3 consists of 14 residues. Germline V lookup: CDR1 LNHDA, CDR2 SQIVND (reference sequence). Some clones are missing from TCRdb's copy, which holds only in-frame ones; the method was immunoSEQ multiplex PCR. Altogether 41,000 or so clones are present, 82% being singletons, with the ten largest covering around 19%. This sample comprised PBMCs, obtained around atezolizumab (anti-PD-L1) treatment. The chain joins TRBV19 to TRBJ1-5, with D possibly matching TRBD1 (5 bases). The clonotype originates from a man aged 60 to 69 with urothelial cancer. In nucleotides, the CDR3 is TGTGCCAGTAGCATGGCTGGGGGGAACCAGCCCCAGCATTTT. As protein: CASSMAGGNQPQHF.